These T cell receptor beta chains were read from a single sample in a study of blood T cell repertoires in COVID-19. Sequencing used immunoSEQ multiplex PCR; TCRdb keeps in-frame clones, though not all of them. The sample holds 300,000 to 350,000 clones; approximately 83% are singletons and the top ten take less than 2.5%. Sequenced: PBMCs or T cells enriched from blood (not recorded which). These receptors were taken from a man aged 30 to 39 who had recovered from COVID-19. CDR3s include the opening cysteine and the closing phenylalanine or tryptophan. D genes are given only for firm matches. Clone size is given for some rows only: seen once, a few or many times, or a class if the clone is expanded.

clone_size,d_call,j_call,v_call,cdr3_nt,cdr3_aa
once,NA,TRBJ1-1,TRBV7-2,TGTGCCAGCAGCTACCTGGGCCAGGCGAACACTGAAGCTTTCTTT,CASSYLGQANTEAFF
NA,TRBD1,TRBJ2-7,TRBV6-4,TGTGCCAGCAGCATCGAGACAGGGCCCTACGAGCAGTACTTC,CASSIETGPYEQYF
NA,NA,TRBJ1-3,TRBV5-3,TGTGCCAGAAGCCCCCCAATCATATATTTT,CARSPPIIYF
once,NA,TRBJ1-2,TRBV30,TGTGCCTGGAGTGTAAAAGGGGCTGGAGGCTACACCTTC,CAWSVKGAGGYTF
NA,NA,TRBJ2-2,TRBV24-1,TGTGCCACCAGTTCCCCCGTGGGGGAGCTGTTTTTT,CATSSPVGELFF
NA,NA,TRBJ1-5,TRBV3-1/TRBV3-2,TGTGCCAGCAGCCAAGGGGCCGTGGGGAGGCAGCCCCAGCATTTT,CASSQGAVGRQPQHF
NA,NA,TRBJ1-3,TRBV18,TGTGCCAGCTCACCACGCGAGGGAGGCTCTGGAAACACCATATATTTT,CASSPREGGSGNTIYF
NA,NA,TRBJ2-5,TRBV20-1,TGCAGTGCTAGTCGGAAGACTACACAAGAGACCCAGTACTTC,CSASRKTTQETQYF
NA,TRBD2,TRBJ2-7,TRBV6-1,TGTGCCAGCAGCCGAACTAGCGGGGGATCCTACGAGCAGTACTTC,CASSRTSGGSYEQYF
NA,TRBD1,TRBJ1-1,TRBV7-9,TGTGCCAGCAGCCAGTTCACAGGGGAGACTGAAGCTTTCTTT,CASSQFTGETEAFF
NA,NA,TRBJ1-2,TRBV4-1,TGCGCCAGCAGAGGGGGGGTGCGGGACTATGGCTACACCTTC,CASRGGVRDYGYTF
NA,TRBD2,TRBJ2-1,TRBV7-9,TGTGCCAGCAGCCCGGGACTAGCGAGGTACAATGAGCAGTTCTTC,CASSPGLARYNEQFF
NA,NA,TRBJ2-2,TRBV19,TGTGCCAGTAGTATAGTAGGACTACCAACCGGGGAGCTGTTTTTT,CASSIVGLPTGELFF
NA,NA,TRBJ2-2,TRBV5-1,TGCGCCAGCAGCCGAGTGTCGGGGGGCCTCACCGGGGAGCTGTTTTTT,CASSRVSGGLTGELFF
NA,NA,TRBJ2-1,TRBV18,TGTGCCAGCTCCACATCAGATCTTGGGCTTCACAATGAGCAGTTCTTC,CASSTSDLGLHNEQFF
once,NA,TRBJ1-2,TRBV5-4,TGTGCCAGCAGCTTGGACAGGGTGGGTCGTGACTATGGCTACACCTTC,CASSLDRVGRDYGYTF
NA,TRBD1,TRBJ1-1,TRBV6-5,TGTGCCAGCAGTTACGAGGGGGCGCGTACTGAAGCTTTCTTT,CASSYEGARTEAFF
NA,NA,TRBJ2-7,TRBV27,TGTGCCAGCAGTCCGGAAAGGGACAACCGCTTCTACGAGCAGTACTTC,CASSPERDNRFYEQYF